This T cell receptor beta chain was captured in a study of blood T cell repertoires in COVID-19. Authors' data handling: Reference gene primer amplification gave nucleated cell count estimates. The table came from immunoSEQ multiplex PCR; TCRdb's copy has only in-frame clones and leaves some out. V and J calls and clone size come straight from that table; D and trimming were deduced from the DNA. This sample has roughly 42,000 clones, with around three quarters found just once. This CDR3 is 16 amino acids long. The germline gives CDR1 MNHEY, CDR2 SVGEGT. V was trimmed by 0 bases and J by 3 bases, leaving 12 bases between them.

The receptor was derived from an elderly woman with acute or convalescent COVID-19. Sequencing was carried out using peripheral blood. The rearrangement links TRBV6-2 or TRBV6-3 to TRBJ1-5; TRBD1 might be the D (5 bases). CDR3 region: CASSYSWTLYNQPQHF. The CDR3 nucleotides are TGTGCCAGCAGTTACTCCTGGACACTATACAATCAGCCCCAGCATTTT.